The 21 T cell receptor beta chains listed next were all sequenced from one sample in a study of identifying expanded T cells in peripheral blood. The assay was immunoSEQ multiplex PCR, and TCRdb's table has in-frame clones only and misses some. This table holds 45,000 to 75,000 clones, over 75% found once. The sequenced material came from blood. These receptor sequences come from a person aged 18-69 years in good health.

The chain couples TRBV7-6 to TRBJ2-2; D remains unclear. The CDR3 is 14 residues long. Trimming cost V 5 bases and J 1 base, with 8 bases left between them. Germline CDR1 reads SGHVS; CDR2 reads FNYEAQ. The CDR3, as DNA: TGTGCCAGCAGCCCATCCCAGAACACCGGGGAGCTGTTTTTT. This encodes CASSPSQNTGELFF.

The V call is TRBV5-1, the J call TRBJ1-4; D may be TRBD1 (6 bases). The germline V gene has CDR1 SGHRS and CDR2 YFSETQ. The CDR3 runs to 16 residues. V lost 3 bases and J 6 bases, leaving 18 bases between the germline ends. CDR3 region: CASSSSGGRVHEKLFF. The CDR3 DNA follows: TGCGCCAGCAGCTCCTCGGGGGGGCGCGTTCATGAAAAACTGTTTTTT.

V gene TRBV6-1 combines with J gene TRBJ1-5; D is ambiguous. Germline V gene data show CDR1 as MNHNS and CDR2 as SASEGT. Trimming took off 6 bases at V and 0 bases at J, with 3 bases between the two ends. This CDR3 spans 12 amino acids. Written as DNA, the CDR3 is TGTGCCAGCAGAAATAGCAATCAGCCCCAGCATTTT. Amino acid sequence: CASRNSNQPQHF.

In this sample, this clone turned up a few times. The chain uses TRBV19 and TRBJ2-1; 7 bases match TRBD1. V trimming: 7 bases; J trimming: 3 bases; junction bases outside the gene matches: 6. Germline V gene sequence: CDR1 LNHDA, CDR2 SQIVND (reference sequence). The CDR3 has 14 residues. The CDR3 region is CASNSRGFYNEQFF. The CDR3 nucleotides are TGTGCCAGTAATTCCAGGGGGTTCTACAATGAGCAGTTCTTC.

The rearrangement joins TRBV14 to TRBJ1-2; no definite D call. The germline V gene encodes CDR1 SGHDN and CDR2 FVKESK. V was clipped by 4 bases and J by 7 bases, with 13 bases between them. The CDR3 totals 13 residues. Here the CDR3 DNA reads TGTGCCAGCAGCCCAACTTGGCGCGGTGGCTACACCTTC. This translates into CASSPTWRGGYTF.

This clone has only one observation. This sequence joins TRBV6-5 and TRBJ1-1; no clear D. Trimming stripped 2 bases from V and 4 bases from J, with 17 bases between. This CDR3 contains 16 residues. Germline V gives CDR1 MNHEY, CDR2 SVGAGI. The CDR3 DNA is TGTGCCAGCAGTTACCTTGGGAAGGGAGGGTCCACTGAAGCTTTCTTT. Encoded protein: CASSYLGKGGSTEAFF.

V usage is TRBV6-5 and J usage is TRBJ1-2, with 8 bases aligning to TRBD1. Unmatched junction bases numbered 13, after V lost 2 bases and J lost 8 bases. In germline, CDR1 is MNHEY, CDR2 SVGAGI. The CDR3 spans 16 residues. CDR3 nucleotides: TGTGCCAGCAGTTACGTGCCCGAATTAACAGGGGGGGGCTACACCTTC. Amino acid sequence: CASSYVPELTGGGYTF.

The chain uses TRBV11-2 and TRBJ1-3; possible D gene TRBD1, 5 bases. Germline V gene sequence: CDR1 SGHAT, CDR2 FQNNGV. Trimming left V 0 bases short and J 4 bases short, with 10 bases between. This CDR3 contains 15 residues. CDR3 in amino acids: CASSLEGVAGNTIYF. The CDR3 DNA is TGTGCCAGCAGCTTAGAGGGGGTAGCAGGAAACACCATATATTTT.

The V and J genes are TRBV2 and TRBJ1-5, with 7 bases identical to TRBD1. Germline loops: CDR1 SNHLY, CDR2 FYNNEI. The CDR3 contains 15 residues. V shed 4 bases and J 7 bases; nucleotides not matched to a gene: 10. The CDR3 DNA reads TGTGCCAGCAGTGGGGTAGGAGGGGGCGCGCAGCCCCAGCATTTT. Its translation: CASSGVGGGAQPQHF. The complete variable domain, with remaining parts taken from reference TRBV2 and TRBJ1-5, reads EPEVTQTPSHQVTQMGQEVILRCVPISNHLYFYWYRQILGQKVEFLVSFYNNEISEKSEIFDDQFSVERPDGSNFTLKIRSTKLEDSAMYFCASSGVGGGAQPQHFGDGTRLSIL.

The chain uses TRBV11-3 and TRBJ2-6, with 9 bases fitting TRBD2. The junction had 18 bases not matched to a gene; V was cut back by 5 bases and J by 4 bases. This CDR3 has 20 amino acids. Germline loops: CDR1 SGHNT, CDR2 YENEEA. This chain's CDR3 is CASSQGFGAGGPTGANVLTF. In DNA, the CDR3 is TGTGCCAGCAGCCAGGGGTTTGGGGCGGGAGGGCCTACAGGGGCCAACGTCCTGACTTTC.

CDR3 in DNA: TGTGCCAGCAGCTTGGCAACAGGGAATCAAGGCTACACCTTC. Protein product: CASSLATGNQGYTF. This sequence joins TRBV5-4 and TRBJ1-2; D possibly corresponds to TRBD1 (6 bases). This CDR3 region has 14 residues. In germline, CDR1 is SGHNT, CDR2 YYREEE (reference sequence). V was clipped by 0 bases and J by 8 bases, with 14 bases between them.

This chain connects TRBV1 to TRBJ2-3; no check of the table's D call, TRBD2, against the DNA was made. TRBV1 corresponds to a pseudogene. The CDR3 covers 15 residues. The CDR3 protein is CTRRRPAGGPDTQYF. The CDR3 coding sequence is TGCACCAGAAGGAGACCAGCGGGGGGGCCAGATACGCAGTATTTT.

The gene calls are TRBV6-6 and TRBJ2-5, with TRBD2 matching 7 bases. CDR3 length equals 16 residues. In germline, CDR1 is MNHNY, CDR2 SVGAGI (reference sequence). J was trimmed by 5 bases and V by 4 bases; bases with no gene match: 13. CDR3 in amino acids: CASSSSQAGSRETQYF. As DNA, the CDR3 is TGTGCCAGCAGTTCTTCCCAAGCGGGATCGCGGGAGACCCAGTACTTC.

The J gene is TRBJ1-2, the V gene TRBV18; 9 nucleotides agree with TRBD1. The CDR3 length is 16 residues. The V gene's germline CDR1 is KGHSH and CDR2 LQKENI. V lost 3 bases to trimming and J lost 4 bases; unmatched junction nucleotides: 9. CDR3 protein: CASSPTLQGAFYGYTF. Here the CDR3 DNA reads TGTGCCAGCTCACCTACCCTACAGGGGGCGTTCTATGGCTACACCTTC.

V and J are TRBV6-6 and TRBJ2-5, with TRBD1 as a possible D gene (6 bases). Germline assignment: CDR1 MNHNY and CDR2 SVGAGI (reference sequence). The length of the CDR3 is 16 residues. Trimming removed 6 bases at V and 3 bases at J, with 20 bases between. The CDR3 sequence: CASRDSGIGDKETQYF. In nucleotides, the CDR3 is TGTGCCAGCAGGGATTCGGGGATTGGGGACAAAGAGACCCAGTACTTC.

By share of the sample, this clone is medium-sized (0.01 to 0.1%). The rearrangement uses TRBV2 and TRBJ1-5, with D perhaps TRBD1 (5 bases). CDR3 length equals 16 residues. V was pared by 4 bases and J by 1 base, with 14 bases between. Germline V CDR1 and CDR2: SNHLY, FYNNEI. CDR3 loop: CASSVYRTNSNQPQHF. DNA for the CDR3: TGTGCCAGCAGTGTGTACAGGACGAACAGCAATCAGCCCCAGCATTTT.

The V and J genes are TRBV12-5 and TRBJ2-3; D is uncertain. CDR1 LGHNT and CDR2 FRNRAP come from the germline V gene. V was shortened by 1 base and J by 4 bases, with 9 bases between the two germline ends. The CDR3 covers 14 residues. The CDR3 loop reads CASGLGALADTQYF. In DNA form, the CDR3 reads TGTGCTAGTGGTTTGGGCGCTCTTGCAGATACGCAGTATTTT.

The genes are TRBV27 and TRBJ1-4; 9 bases are a match to TRBD1. Germline CDR1 is MNHEY and CDR2 is SMNVEV (reference sequence). Trimming cost V 5 bases and J 8 bases; bases outside gene matches: 12. The CDR3 sequence is 16 residues long. CDR3 nucleotides: TGTGCCAGCAGTCCTCGTTTGGGACAGGGCCGAGAAAAACTGTTTTTT. This codes for CASSPRLGQGREKLFF.

The V and J genes are TRBV29-1 and TRBJ2-4; D not resolved. Per the germline V gene, CDR1 is SQVTM and CDR2 is ANQGSEA. The CDR3 is 13 residues long. The germline V and J ends were trimmed by 5 bases and 7 bases, with 15 bases remaining between them. CDR3 amino acids: CSVTGSTSNIQYF. The CDR3 coding sequence is TGCAGCGTTACCGGGTCCACCAGTAACATTCAGTACTTC.

This clone appeared once. This rearrangement joins TRBV6-1 to TRBJ1-1; D call uncertain. The CDR3 is made up of 12 amino acids. Between the trimmed V and J ends, which lost 7 bases and 5 bases, there was a span of 11 bases. Germline assignment: CDR1 MNHNS and CDR2 SASEGT. The CDR3 loop is CASMAFWTEAFF. The CDR3 DNA sequence: TGTGCCAGCATGGCATTTTGGACTGAAGCTTTCTTT.

This sequence joins TRBV14 and TRBJ1-1; D might be TRBD1 (5 bases). The CDR3 extends over 13 amino acids. Per the germline V gene, CDR1 is SGHDN and CDR2 is FVKESK. Between the trimmed V and J ends, which lost 3 bases and 3 bases, there was a span of 8 bases. CDR3 sequence reads: CASSQQGYTEAFF. DNA of the CDR3: TGTGCCAGCAGCCAGCAGGGATACACTGAAGCTTTCTTT.